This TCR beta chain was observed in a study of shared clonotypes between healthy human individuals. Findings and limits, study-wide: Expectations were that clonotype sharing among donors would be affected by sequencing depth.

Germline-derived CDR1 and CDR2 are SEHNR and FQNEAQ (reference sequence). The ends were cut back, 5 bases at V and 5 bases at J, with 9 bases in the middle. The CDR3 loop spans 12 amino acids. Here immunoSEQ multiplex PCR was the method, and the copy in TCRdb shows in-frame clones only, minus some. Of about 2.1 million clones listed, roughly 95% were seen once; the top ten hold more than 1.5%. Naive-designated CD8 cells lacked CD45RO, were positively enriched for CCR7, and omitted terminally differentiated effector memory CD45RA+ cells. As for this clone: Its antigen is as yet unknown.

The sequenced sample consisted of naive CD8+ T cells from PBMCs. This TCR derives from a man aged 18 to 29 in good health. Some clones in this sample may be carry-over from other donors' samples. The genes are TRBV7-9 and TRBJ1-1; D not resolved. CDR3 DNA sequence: TGTGCCAGCAGCCCCGCGACGACTGAAGCTTTCTTT. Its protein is CASSPATTEAFF.